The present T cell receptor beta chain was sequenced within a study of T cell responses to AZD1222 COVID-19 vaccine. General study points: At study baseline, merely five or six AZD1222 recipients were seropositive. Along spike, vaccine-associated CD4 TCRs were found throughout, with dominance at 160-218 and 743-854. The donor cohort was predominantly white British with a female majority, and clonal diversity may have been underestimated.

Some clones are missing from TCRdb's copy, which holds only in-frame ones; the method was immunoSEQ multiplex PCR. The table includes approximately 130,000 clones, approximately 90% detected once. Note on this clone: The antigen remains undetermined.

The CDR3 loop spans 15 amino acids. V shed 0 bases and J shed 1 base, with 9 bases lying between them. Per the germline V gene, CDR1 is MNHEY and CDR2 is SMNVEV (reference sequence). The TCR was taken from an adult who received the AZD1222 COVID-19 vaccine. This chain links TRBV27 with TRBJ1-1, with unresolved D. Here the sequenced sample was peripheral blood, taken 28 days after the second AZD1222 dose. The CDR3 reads CASSLSWVRNTEAFF. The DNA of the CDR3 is TGTGCCAGCAGTTTATCGTGGGTCAGGAACACTGAAGCTTTCTTT.